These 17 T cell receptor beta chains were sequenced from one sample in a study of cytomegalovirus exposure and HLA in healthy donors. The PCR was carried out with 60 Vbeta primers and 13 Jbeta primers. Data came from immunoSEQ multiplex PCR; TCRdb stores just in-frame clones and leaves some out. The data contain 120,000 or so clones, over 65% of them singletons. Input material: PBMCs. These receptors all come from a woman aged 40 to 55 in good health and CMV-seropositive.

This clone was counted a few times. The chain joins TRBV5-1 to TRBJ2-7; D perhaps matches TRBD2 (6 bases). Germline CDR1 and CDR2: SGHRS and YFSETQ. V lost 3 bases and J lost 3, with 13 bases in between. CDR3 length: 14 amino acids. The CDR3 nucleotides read TGCGCCAGCAGCTCGGCGGGGACCGGCTACGAGCAGTACTTC. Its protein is CASSSAGTGYEQYF. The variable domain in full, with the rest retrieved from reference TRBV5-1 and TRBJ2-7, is KAGVTQTPRYLIKTRGQQVTLSCSPISGHRSVSWYQQTPGQGLQFLFEYFSETQRNKGNFPGRFSGRQFSNSRSEMNVSTLELGDSALYLCASSSAGTGYEQYFGPGTRLTVT.

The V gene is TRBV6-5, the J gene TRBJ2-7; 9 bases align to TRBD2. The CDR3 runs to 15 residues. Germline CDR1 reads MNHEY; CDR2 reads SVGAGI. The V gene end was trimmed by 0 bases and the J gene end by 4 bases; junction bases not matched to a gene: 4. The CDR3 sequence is CASSYSASGAYEQYF. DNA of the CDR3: TGTGCCAGCAGTTACTCGGCTAGCGGGGCGTACGAGCAGTACTTC.

The CDR3 DNA sequence: TGTGCCAGCAGCTTTTTACAAAGACAGGGTGTATATGGGTCCGGGGAGCTGTTTTTT. Translated: CASSFLQRQGVYGSGELFF. J is TRBJ2-2 and V is TRBV5-6; 7 bases fit TRBD1. V trimming: 2 bases; J trimming: 6 bases; junction bases outside the gene matches: 19. CDR1 SGHDT and CDR2 YYEEEE come from the germline V gene. This CDR3 spans 19 amino acids.

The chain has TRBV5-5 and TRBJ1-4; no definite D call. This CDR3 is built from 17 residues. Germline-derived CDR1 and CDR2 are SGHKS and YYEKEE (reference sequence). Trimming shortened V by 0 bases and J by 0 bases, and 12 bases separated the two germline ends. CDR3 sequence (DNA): TGTGCCAGCAGCTTGGTTGGAGCTAGAGCAACTAATGAAAAACTGTTTTTT. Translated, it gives CASSLVGARATNEKLFF. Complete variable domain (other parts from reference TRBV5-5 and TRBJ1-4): DAGVTQSPTHLIKTRGQQVTLRCSPISGHKSVSWYQQVLGQGPQFIFQYYEKEERGRGNFPDRFSARQFPNYSSELNVNALLLGDSALYLCASSLVGARATNEKLFFGSGTQLSVL.

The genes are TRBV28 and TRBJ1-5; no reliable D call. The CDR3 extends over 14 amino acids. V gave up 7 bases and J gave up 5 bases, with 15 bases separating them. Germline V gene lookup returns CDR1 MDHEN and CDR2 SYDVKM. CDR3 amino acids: CASTLSRLDQPQHF. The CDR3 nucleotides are TGTGCCAGCACCTTGTCGAGGTTGGATCAGCCCCAGCATTTT. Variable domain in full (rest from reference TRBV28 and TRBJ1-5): DVKVTQSSRYLVKRTGEKVFLECVQDMDHENMFWYRQDPGLGLRLIYFSYDVKMKEKGDIPEGYSVSREKKERFSLILESASTNQTSMYLCASTLSRLDQPQHFGDGTRLSIL.

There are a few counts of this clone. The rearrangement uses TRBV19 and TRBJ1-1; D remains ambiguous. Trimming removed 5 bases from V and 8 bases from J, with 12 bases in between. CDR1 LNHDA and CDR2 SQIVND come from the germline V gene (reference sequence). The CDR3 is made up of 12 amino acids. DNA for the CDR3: TGTGCCAGTAGTCATAAAGGAGGAGAAGCTTTCTTT. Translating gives CASSHKGGEAFF.

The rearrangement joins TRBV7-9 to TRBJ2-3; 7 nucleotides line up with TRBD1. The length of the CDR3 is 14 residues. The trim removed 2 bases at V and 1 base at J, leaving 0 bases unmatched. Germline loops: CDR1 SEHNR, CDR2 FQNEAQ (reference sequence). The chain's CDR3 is CASSLTGGTDTQYF. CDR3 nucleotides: TGTGCCAGCAGCTTAACAGGGGGCACAGATACGCAGTATTTT.

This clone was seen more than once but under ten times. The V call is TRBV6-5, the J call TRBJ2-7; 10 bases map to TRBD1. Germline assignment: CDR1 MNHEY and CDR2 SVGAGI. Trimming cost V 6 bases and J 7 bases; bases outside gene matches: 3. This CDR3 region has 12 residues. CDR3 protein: CASSRGQGEQYF. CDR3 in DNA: TGTGCCAGCAGCCGGGGACAGGGGGAGCAGTACTTC.

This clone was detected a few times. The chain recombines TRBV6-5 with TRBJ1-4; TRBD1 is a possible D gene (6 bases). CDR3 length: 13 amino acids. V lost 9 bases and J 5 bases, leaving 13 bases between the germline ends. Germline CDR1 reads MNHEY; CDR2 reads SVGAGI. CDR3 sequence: CASSTGMNEKLFF. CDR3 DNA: TGTGCCAGTTCGACAGGCATGAATGAAAAACTGTTTTTT.

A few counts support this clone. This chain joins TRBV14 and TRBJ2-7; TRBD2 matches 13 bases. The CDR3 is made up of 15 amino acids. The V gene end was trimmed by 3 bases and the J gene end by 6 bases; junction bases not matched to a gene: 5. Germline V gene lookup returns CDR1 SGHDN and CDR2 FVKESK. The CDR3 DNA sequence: TGTGCCAGCAGCCATGCTAGACTAGCGGGAGGCGAGCAGTACTTC. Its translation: CASSHARLAGGEQYF.

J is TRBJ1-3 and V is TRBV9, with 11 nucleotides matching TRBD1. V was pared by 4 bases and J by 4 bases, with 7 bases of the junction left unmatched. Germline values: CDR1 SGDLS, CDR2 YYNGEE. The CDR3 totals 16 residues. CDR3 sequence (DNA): TGTGCCAGCAGCTCGGACAGGGGGCTATGGGGAAACACCATATATTTT. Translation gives CASSSDRGLWGNTIYF.

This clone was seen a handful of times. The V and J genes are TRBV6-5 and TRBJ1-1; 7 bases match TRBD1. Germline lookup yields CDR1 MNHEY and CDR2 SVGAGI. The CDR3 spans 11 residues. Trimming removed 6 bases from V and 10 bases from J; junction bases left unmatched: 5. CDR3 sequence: CASRRQGVAFF. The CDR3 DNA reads TGTGCCAGCAGGCGACAGGGCGTAGCTTTCTTT.

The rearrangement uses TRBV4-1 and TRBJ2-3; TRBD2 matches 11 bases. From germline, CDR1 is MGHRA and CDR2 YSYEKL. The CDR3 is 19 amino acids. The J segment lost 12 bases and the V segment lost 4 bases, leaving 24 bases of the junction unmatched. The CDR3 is CASSPPGQPIAGGDRPQYF. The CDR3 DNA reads TGCGCCAGCAGCCCCCCCGGTCAGCCAATAGCGGGAGGGGACCGTCCACAGTATTTT.

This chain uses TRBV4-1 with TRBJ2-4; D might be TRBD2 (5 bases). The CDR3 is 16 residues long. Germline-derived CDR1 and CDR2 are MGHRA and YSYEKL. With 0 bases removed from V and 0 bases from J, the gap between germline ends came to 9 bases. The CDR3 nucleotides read TGCGCCAGCAGCCAAGACGGGAACGTAGCCAAAAACATTCAGTACTTC. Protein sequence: CASSQDGNVAKNIQYF.

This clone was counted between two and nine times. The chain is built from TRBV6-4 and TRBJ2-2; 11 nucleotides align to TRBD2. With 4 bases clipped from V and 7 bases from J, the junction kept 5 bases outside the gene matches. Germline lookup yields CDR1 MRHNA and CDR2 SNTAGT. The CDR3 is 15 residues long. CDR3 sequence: CASSALAGESGELFF. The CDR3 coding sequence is TGTGCCAGCAGTGCACTAGCGGGAGAAAGCGGGGAGCTGTTTTTT.

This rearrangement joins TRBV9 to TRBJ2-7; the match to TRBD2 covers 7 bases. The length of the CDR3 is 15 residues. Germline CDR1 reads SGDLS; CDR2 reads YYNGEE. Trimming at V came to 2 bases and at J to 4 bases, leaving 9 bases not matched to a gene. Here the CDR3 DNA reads TGTGCCAGCAGCGTTATGAGCGGGACTGGGTACGAGCAGTACTTC. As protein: CASSVMSGTGYEQYF.

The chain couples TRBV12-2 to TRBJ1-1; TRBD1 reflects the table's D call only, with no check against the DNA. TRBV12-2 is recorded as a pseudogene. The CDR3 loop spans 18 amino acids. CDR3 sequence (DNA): TGTGCAAGTCGCTTAGCGTGGACAGGGAAGGGGATTAGCCCTGAAGCTTTCTTT. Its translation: CASRLAWTGKGISPEAFF.